The clone carrying this T cell receptor beta chain is categorized as medium-sized. These data belong to a study of metastatic and nonmetastatic thyroid tumors. The V gene lost 5 bases and the J gene lost 1 base, with 14 bases spanning the gap. Germline lookup yields CDR1 MNHNS and CDR2 SASEGT. The CDR3 totals 15 residues. TCRdb re-analyzed the PCR reads through MiXCR. Here the sample spans about 15,000 clones, 34% being singletons. All patients were untreated before thyroid surgery. The chain combines TRBV6-1 with TRBJ2-5; D not resolved. The TCR was taken from a female donor with papillary thyroid cancer or a benign thyroid nodule (not recorded which). Some clones in this sample may be carry-over from other donors' samples. What was sequenced was tumor tissue. The CDR3 spells CASSHRWRPQETQYF. As DNA, the CDR3 is TGTGCCAGCAGTCACAGATGGCGGCCCCAAGAGACCCAGTACTTC.